The clone carrying this TCR beta chain was detected only a few times. Antigen unknown. The data stem from a study of beta chain features in type 1 diabetes. The authors took one heparinised blood draw, averaging roughly 100 mL, from each donor. Via CD45RO/CCR7/CD25/CD127/CD95/CD27, cells of the CD4+ naive, central memory, regulatory and stem cell-like memory subsets were sorted. The study's findings and limits: Junctions at VDJ sites from type 1 diabetes patients had fewer insertions and more deletions. In every one of the four CD4+ subsets, TCRB CDR3s were moderately but significantly shorter in Type 1 diabetes patients. Naive, central memory and Treg TCRB repertoires appeared more alike in patients than in healthy donors.

All of the isolated RNA was reverse transcribed, so expressed TCRB transcripts were sequenced. Measured with immunoSEQ multiplex PCR; TCRdb has only the in-frame clones, and not every one. Counted here are roughly 230,000 clones, 11% occurring once; the ten biggest clones make up about 0.018%. The receptor was derived from a man aged 30 to 39 with type 1 diabetes. Input material: naive CD4+ T cells from blood.

The chain's CDR3 is CASSAPPGGVQYF. Here the CDR3 DNA reads TGTGCCAGCAGTGCTCCCCCAGGGGGCGTGCAGTACTTC. The V and J genes are TRBV28 and TRBJ2-7; 8 nucleotides agree with TRBD1. CDR3 length equals 13 residues. CDR1 and CDR2 from the germline V gene are MDHEN and SYDVKM. J gave up 9 bases and V 5 bases, and 9 bases lay outside the gene matches.